This entry is about one T cell receptor (beta chain). This entry comes from a study of blood T cells in healthy people across ages. The V and J ends lost 3 bases and 8 bases, in that order; junction bases with no gene match: 9. Germline lookup yields CDR1 DFQATT and CDR2 SNEGSKA (reference sequence). CDR3 length equals 13 residues. Per sample, extraction of total RNA gave at least 5.5 micrograms in every case. Then a second PCR, running roughly 7 to 12 cycles, was carried out with a sample-barcoded 5' primer and a J-beta primer mix. TCRdb passed the 5' RACE reads through MiXCR, listing each CDR3 protein once. The sample lists 550,000 to 800,000 distinct CDR3 sequences, roughly 21% occurring once.

The sequenced material came from blood. This chain uses TRBV20-1 with TRBJ1-2, with TRBD1 identical over 7 bases. The sequence derives from a man between 65 and 85 years old in good health. The CDR3 nucleotides read TGCAGTGCTAGGATAGGACAGGAATCCGGCTACACCTTC. Its translation is CSARIGQESGYTF.